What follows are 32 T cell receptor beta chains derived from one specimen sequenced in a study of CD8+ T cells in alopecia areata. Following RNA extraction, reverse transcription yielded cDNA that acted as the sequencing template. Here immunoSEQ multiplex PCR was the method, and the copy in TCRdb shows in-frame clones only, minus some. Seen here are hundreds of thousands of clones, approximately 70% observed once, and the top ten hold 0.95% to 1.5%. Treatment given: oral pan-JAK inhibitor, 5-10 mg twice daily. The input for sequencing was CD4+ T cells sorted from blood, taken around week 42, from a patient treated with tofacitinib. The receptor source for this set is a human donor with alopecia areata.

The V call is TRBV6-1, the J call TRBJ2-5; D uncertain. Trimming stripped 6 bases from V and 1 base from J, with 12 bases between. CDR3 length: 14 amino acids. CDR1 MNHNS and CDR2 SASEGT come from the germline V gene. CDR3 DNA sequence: TGTGCCAGCAGGGTCAGCCATATCCAAGAGACCCAGTACTTC. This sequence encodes CASRVSHIQETQYF.

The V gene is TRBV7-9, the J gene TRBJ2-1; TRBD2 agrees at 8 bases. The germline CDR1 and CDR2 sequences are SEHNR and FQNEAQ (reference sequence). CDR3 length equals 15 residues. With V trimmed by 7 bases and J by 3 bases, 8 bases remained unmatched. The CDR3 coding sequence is TGTGCCAGCACGCCGCGGGGGGACCGCTACAATGAGCAGTTCTTC. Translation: CASTPRGDRYNEQFF.

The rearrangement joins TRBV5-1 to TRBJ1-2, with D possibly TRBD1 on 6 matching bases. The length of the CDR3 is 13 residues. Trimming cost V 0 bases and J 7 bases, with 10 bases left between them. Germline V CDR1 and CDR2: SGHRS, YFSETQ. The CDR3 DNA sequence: TGCGCCAGCAGCTTGGTTGCAGGGGCTGGCTACACCTTC. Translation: CASSLVAGAGYTF.

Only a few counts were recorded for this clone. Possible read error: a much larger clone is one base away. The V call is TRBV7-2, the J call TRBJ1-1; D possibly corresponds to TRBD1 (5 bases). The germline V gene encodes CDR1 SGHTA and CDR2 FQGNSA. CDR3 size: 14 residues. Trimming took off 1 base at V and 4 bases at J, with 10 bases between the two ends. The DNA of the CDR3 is TGTGCCAGCAGCTTAGTTGGGGGGAGCACTGAAGCTTTCTTT. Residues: CASSLVGGSTEAFF.

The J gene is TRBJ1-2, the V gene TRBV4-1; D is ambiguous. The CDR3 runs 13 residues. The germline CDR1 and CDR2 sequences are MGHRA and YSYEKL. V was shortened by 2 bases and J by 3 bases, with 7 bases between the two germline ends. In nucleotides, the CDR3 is TGCGCCAGCAGCCAATTGACCCACTATGGCTACACCTTC. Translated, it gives CASSQLTHYGYTF.

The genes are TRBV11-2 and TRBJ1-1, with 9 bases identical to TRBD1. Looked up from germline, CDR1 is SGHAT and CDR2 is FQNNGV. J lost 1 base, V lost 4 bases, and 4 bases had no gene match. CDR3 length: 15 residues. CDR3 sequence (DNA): TGTGCCAGCAGCTCTCCGGGACAGGGGAACACTGAAGCTTTCTTT. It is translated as CASSSPGQGNTEAFF.

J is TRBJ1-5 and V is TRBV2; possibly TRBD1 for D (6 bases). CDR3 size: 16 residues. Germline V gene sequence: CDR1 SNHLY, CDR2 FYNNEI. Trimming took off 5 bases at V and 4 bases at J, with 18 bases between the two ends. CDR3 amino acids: CASSHTSGQNNQPQHF. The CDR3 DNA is TGTGCCAGCAGTCATACATCCGGACAGAATAATCAGCCCCAGCATTTT.

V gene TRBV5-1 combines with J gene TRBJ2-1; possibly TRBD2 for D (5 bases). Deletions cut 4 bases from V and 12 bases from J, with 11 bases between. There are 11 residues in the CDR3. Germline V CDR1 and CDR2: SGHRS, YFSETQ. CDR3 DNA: TGCGCCAGCAGCGAGGAGGACGGGCAGTTCTTC. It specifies CASSEEDGQFF.

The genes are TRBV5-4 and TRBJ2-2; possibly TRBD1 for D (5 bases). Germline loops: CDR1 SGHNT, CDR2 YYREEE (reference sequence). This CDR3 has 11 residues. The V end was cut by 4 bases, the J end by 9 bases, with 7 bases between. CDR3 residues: CASSKGWELFF. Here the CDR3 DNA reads TGTGCCAGCAGCAAGGGGTGGGAGCTGTTTTTT.

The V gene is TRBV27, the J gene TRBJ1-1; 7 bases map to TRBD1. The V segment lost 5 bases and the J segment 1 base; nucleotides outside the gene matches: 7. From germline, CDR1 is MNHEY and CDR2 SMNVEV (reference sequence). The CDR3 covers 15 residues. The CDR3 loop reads CASSAYRGGNTEAFF. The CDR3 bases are TGTGCCAGCAGTGCGTACAGGGGAGGGAACACTGAAGCTTTCTTT.

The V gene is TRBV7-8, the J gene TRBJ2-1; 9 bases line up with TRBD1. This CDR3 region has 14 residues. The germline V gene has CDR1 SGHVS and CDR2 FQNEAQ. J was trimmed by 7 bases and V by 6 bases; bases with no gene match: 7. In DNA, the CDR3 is TGTGCCAGCAGACAAGACAGGGGGGGAAATGAGCAGTTCTTC. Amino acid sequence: CASRQDRGGNEQFF.

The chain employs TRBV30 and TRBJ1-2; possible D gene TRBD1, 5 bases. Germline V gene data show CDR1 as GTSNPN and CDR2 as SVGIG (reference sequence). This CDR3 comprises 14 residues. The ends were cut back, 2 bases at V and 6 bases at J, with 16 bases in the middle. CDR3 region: CAWSISGGLDGYTF. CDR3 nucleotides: TGTGCCTGGAGTATATCGGGGGGGTTAGATGGCTACACCTTC.

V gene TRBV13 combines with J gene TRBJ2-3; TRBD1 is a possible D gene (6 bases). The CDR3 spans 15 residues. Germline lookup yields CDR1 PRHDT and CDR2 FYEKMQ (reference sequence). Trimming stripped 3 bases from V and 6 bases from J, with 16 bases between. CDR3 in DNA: TGTGCCAGCAGCTTCCCCGGAACAGGGTCCGATACGCAGTATTTT. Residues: CASSFPGTGSDTQYF.

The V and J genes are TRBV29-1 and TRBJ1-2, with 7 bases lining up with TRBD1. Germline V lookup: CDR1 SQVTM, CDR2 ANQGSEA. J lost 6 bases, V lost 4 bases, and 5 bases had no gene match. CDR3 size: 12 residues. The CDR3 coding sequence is TGCAGCGTTGCGACAGGGTCCGATGGCTACACCTTC. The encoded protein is CSVATGSDGYTF.

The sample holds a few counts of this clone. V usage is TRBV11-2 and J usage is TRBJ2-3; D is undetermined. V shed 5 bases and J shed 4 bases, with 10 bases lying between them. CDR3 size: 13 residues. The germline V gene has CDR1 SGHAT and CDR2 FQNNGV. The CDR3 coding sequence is TGTGCCAGCAGCCCGCTGGTCCCAGATACGCAGTATTTT. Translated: CASSPLVPDTQYF.

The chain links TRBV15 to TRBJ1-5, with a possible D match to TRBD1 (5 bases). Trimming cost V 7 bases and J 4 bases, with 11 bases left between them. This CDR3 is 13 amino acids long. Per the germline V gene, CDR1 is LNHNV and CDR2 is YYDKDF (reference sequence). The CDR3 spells CATKGQLNQPQHF. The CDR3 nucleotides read TGTGCCACCAAAGGACAACTTAATCAGCCCCAGCATTTT. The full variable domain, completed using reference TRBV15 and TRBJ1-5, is DAMVIQNPRYQVTQFGKPVTLSCSQTLNHNVMYWYQQKSSQAPKLLFHYYDKDFNNEADTPDNFQSRRPNTSFCFLDIRSPGLGDTAMYLCATKGQLNQPQHFGDGTRLSIL.

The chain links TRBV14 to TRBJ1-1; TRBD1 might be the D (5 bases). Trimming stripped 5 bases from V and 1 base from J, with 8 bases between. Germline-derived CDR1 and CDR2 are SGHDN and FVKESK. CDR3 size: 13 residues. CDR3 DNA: TGTGCCAGCAGCTCTGACAGGAACACTGAAGCTTTCTTT. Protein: CASSSDRNTEAFF.

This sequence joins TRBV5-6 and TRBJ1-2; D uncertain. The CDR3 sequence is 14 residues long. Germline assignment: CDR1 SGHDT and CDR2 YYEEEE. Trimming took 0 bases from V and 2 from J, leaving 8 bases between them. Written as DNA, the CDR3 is TGTGCCAGCAGCTTGGACAGTACGAACTATGGCTACACCTTC. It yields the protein CASSLDSTNYGYTF.

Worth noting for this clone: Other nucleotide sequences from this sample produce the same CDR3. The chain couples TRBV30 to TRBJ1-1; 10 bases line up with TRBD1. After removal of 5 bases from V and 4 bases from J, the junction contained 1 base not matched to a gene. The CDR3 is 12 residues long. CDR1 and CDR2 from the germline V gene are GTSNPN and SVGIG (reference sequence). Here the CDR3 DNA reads TGTGCCTGGGGACAGGGGGGCACTGAAGCTTTCTTT. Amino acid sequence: CAWGQGGTEAFF.

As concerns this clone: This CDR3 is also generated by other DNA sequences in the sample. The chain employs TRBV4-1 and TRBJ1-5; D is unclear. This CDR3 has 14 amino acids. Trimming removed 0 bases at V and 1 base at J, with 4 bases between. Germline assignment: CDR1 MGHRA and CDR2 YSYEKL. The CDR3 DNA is TGCGCCAGCAGCCAAGAAAGGAGCAATCAGCCCCAGCATTTT. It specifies CASSQERSNQPQHF.

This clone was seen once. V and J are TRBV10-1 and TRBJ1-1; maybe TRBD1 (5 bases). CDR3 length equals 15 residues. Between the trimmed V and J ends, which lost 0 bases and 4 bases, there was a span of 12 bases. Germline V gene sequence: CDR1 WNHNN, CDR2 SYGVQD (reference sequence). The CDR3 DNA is TGCGCCAGCAGTGAGTCGAAATCGGGGGGCACTGAAGCTTTCTTT. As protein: CASSESKSGGTEAFF.

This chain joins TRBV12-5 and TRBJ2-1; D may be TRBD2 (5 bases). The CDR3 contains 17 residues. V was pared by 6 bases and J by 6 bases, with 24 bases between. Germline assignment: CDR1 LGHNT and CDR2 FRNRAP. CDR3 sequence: CASGPLIGVGSFNEQFF. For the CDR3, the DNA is TGTGCTAGTGGCCCCCTTATCGGGGTGGGTAGTTTCAATGAGCAGTTCTTC.

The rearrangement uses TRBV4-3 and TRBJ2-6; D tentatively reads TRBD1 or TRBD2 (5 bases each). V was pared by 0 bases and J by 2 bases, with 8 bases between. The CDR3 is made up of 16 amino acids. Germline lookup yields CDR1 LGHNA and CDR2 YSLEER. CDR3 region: CASSQDEGTGANVLTF. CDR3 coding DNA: TGCGCCAGCAGCCAAGATGAGGGGACTGGGGCCAACGTCCTGACTTTC.

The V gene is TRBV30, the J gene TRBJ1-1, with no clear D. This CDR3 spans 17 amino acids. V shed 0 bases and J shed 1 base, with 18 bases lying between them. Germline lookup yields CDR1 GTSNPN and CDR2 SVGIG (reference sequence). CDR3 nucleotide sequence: TGTGCCTGGAGTGTATCTGGCCTCCTTTTGAGGAACACTGAAGCTTTCTTT. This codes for CAWSVSGLLLRNTEAFF. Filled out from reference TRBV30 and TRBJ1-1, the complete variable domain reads SQTIHQWPATLVQPVGSPLSLECTVEGTSNPNLYWYRQAAGRGLQLLFYSVGIGQISSEVPQNLSASRPQDRQFILSSKKLLLSDSGFYLCAWSVSGLLLRNTEAFFGQGTRLTVV.

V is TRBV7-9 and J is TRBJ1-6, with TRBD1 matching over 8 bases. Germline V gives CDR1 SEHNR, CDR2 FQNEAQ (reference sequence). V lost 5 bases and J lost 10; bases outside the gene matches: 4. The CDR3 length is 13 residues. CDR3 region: CASSADRASPLHF. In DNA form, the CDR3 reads TGTGCCAGCAGCGCGGACAGGGCCTCACCCCTCCACTTT.

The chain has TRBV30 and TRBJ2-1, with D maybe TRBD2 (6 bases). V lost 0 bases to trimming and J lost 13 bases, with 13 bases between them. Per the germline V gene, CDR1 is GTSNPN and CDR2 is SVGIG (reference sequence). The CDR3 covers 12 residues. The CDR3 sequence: CAWSVLTGVQFF. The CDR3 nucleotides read TGTGCCTGGAGTGTACTAACGGGGGTCCAGTTCTTC.

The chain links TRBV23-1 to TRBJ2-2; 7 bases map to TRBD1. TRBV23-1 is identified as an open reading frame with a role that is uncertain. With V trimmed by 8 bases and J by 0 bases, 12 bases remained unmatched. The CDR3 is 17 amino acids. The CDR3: CASGTKPTGPNTGELFF. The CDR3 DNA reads TGCGCCAGCGGTACCAAACCGACAGGGCCGAACACCGGGGAGCTGTTTTTT.

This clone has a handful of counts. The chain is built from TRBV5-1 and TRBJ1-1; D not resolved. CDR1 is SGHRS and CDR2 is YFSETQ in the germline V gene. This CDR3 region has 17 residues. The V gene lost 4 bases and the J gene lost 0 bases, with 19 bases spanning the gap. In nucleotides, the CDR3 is TGCGCCAGCAGCCCCCGACAATCGGCTTTAATGAACACTGAAGCTTTCTTT. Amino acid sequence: CASSPRQSALMNTEAFF.

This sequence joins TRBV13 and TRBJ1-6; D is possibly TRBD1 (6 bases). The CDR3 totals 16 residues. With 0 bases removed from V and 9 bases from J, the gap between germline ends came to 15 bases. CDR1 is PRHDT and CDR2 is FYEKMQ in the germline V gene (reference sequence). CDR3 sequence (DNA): TGTGCCAGCAGCTTAGGCAGGGGCGGTGGAGGTTCACCCCTCCACTTT. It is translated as CASSLGRGGGGSPLHF.

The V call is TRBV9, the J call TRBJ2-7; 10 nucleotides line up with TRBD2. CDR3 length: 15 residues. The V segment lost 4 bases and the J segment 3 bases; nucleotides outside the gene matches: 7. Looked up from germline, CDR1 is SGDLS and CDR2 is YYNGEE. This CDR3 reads CASSPRTSGLYEQYF. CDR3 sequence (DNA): TGTGCCAGCAGCCCCCGGACTAGCGGACTCTACGAGCAGTACTTC.

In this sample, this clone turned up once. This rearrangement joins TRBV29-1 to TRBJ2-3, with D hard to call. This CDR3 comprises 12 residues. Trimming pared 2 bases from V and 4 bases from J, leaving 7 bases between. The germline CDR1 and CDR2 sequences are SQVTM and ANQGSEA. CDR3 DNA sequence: TGCAGCGTTGAACGGATGGCAGATACGCAGTATTTT. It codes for CSVERMADTQYF.

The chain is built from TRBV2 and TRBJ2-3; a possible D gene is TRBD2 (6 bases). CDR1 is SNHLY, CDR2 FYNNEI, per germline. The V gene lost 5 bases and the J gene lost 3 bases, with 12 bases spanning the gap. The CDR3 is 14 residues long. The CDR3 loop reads CASSPGLGTDTQYF. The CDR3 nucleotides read TGTGCCAGCAGTCCGGGACTTGGGACAGATACGCAGTATTTT.